The 13 T cell receptor beta chains presented below share a single source sample, sequenced in a study of response to subunit inactivated influenza vaccine. TCRdb re-analysed the RT-PCR reads in MiXCR, keeping a single row per CDR3 protein. The data hold roughly 570,000 distinct CDR3 sequences, with roughly 15% observed a single time. Specimen: PBMCs from blood, collected 12 days after vaccination. The receptors shown here come from a man aged 45-65 years who received an inactivated influenza vaccine.

This clonotype was picked up a small number of times. This chain joins TRBV20-1 and TRBJ2-3; D is uncertain. From germline, CDR1 is DFQATT and CDR2 SNEGSKA (reference sequence). Trimming removed 5 bases from V and 7 bases from J, with 7 bases in between. The CDR3 spans 10 residues. The CDR3 is CSAETYTQYF. The CDR3 nucleotides read TGCAGTGCTGAGACATATACGCAGTATTTT.

A few counts support this clonotype. The CDR3 spells CASSFPRQGPGGTEAFF. The DNA for the CDR3 is TGTGCCAGCAGCTTCCCTAGACAGGGACCGGGGGGGACTGAAGCTTTCTTT. The chain has TRBV7-8 and TRBJ1-1; 7 bases are a match to TRBD1. The germline CDR1 and CDR2 sequences are SGHVS and FQNEAQ. V lost 3 bases and J lost 5; bases outside the gene matches: 15. This CDR3 comprises 17 residues.

CDR3 in amino acids: CASITGGADNTEAFF. The CDR3 DNA reads TGCGCCAGCATAACAGGGGGCGCGGATAACACTGAAGCTTTCTTT. The chain employs TRBV5-1 and TRBJ1-1; TRBD1 aligns across 9 bases. V was clipped by 6 bases and J by 2 bases; unmatched bases: 8. CDR1 and CDR2 (germline): SGHRS, YFSETQ. CDR3 length: 15 residues.

This clonotype has only a few counts. The V call is TRBV12-3 or TRBV12-4, the J call TRBJ2-7, with 7 bases matching TRBD1. This CDR3 spans 14 amino acids. The V gene end was trimmed by 5 bases and the J gene end by 7 bases; junction bases not matched to a gene: 11. In DNA, the CDR3 is TGTGCCAGCAGTCTTCTGTTGGGACAGCGGGAGCAGTACTTC. It translates to CASSLLLGQREQYF.

This chain connects TRBV9 to TRBJ2-5; 12 bases agree with TRBD1. Germline assignment: CDR1 SGDLS and CDR2 YYNGEE. J was trimmed by 5 bases and V by 0 bases; bases with no gene match: 2. The CDR3 totals 15 residues. CDR3 sequence (DNA): TGTGCCAGCAGCGTAGCCGGGACAGGGGGCGAGACCCAGTACTTC. Translation: CASSVAGTGGETQYF.

This clonotype came up a few times. The chain couples TRBV27 to TRBJ2-5, with D uncertain. The ends were cut back, 2 bases at V and 6 bases at J, with 13 bases in the middle. The germline V gene encodes CDR1 MNHEY and CDR2 SMNVEV (reference sequence). The CDR3 consists of 14 residues. As DNA, the CDR3 is TGTGCCAGCAGTTTAGCTCCGAATAAACAGACCCAGTACTTC. Protein product: CASSLAPNKQTQYF.

The J gene is TRBJ1-2, the V gene TRBV29-1; D is unclear. CDR1 SQVTM and CDR2 ANQGSEA come from the germline V gene. The CDR3 spans 13 residues. Between the trimmed V and J ends, which lost 3 bases and 5 bases, there was a span of 13 bases. The CDR3 is CSVDRPGGYGYTF. The CDR3 DNA is TGCAGCGTTGACCGCCCGGGTGGGTATGGCTACACCTTC. The full variable domain, completed using reference TRBV29-1 and TRBJ1-2, is SAVISQKPSRDICQRGTSLTIQCQVDSQVTMMFWYRQQPGQSLTLIATANQGSEATYESGFVIDKFPISRPNLTFSTLTVSNMSPEDSSIYLCSVDRPGGYGYTFGSGTRLTVV.

This clonotype was recorded at least ten times. V and J are TRBV6-1 and TRBJ1-2; D not certain. Germline V lookup: CDR1 MNHNS, CDR2 SASEGT. V was shortened by 5 bases and J by 7 bases, with 17 bases between the two germline ends. The length of the CDR3 is 14 residues. This CDR3 reads CASSPKPVNFGYTF. In DNA form, the CDR3 reads TGTGCCAGCAGTCCTAAGCCAGTCAATTTTGGCTACACCTTC.

This chain joins TRBV12-3 or TRBV12-4 and TRBJ1-2; maybe TRBD1 (5 bases). CDR3 size: 13 residues. V was pared by 0 bases and J by 7 bases, with 9 bases between. This chain's CDR3 is CASSLAAGFGYTF. Here the CDR3 DNA reads TGTGCCAGCAGTTTAGCGGCAGGGTTTGGCTACACCTTC.

In its sample, this clonotype was seen many times. V usage is TRBV12-3 or TRBV12-4 and J usage is TRBJ2-2; 10 nucleotides match TRBD2. V shed 3 bases, J shed 6 bases, and the junction held 1 base outside the gene matches. The CDR3 contains 14 residues. The CDR3 protein is CASSFLAGAGELFF. Written as DNA, the CDR3 is TGTGCCAGCAGTTTTCTAGCGGGAGCCGGGGAGCTGTTTTTT.

This clonotype was detected a few times. V is TRBV7-2 and J is TRBJ2-5; D unresolved. Germline V gene sequence: CDR1 SGHTA, CDR2 FQGNSA. This CDR3 region has 15 residues. The ends were cut back, 5 bases at V and 1 base at J, with 14 bases in the middle. CDR3 bases: TGTGCCAGCAGCCCCATGAGACATGGCCAAGAGACCCAGTACTTC. Translating it yields CASSPMRHGQETQYF.

This clonotype was detected ten times or more. This chain connects TRBV27 to TRBJ2-1; D perhaps matches TRBD2 (5 bases). The CDR3 is 13 amino acids. Germline V CDR1 and CDR2: MNHEY, SMNVEV (reference sequence). Trimming took 4 bases from V and 6 from J, leaving 10 bases between them. CDR3 protein: CASSWTSGNEQFF. CDR3 DNA: TGTGCCAGCAGTTGGACTTCGGGCAATGAGCAGTTCTTC.

This chain connects TRBV5-1 to TRBJ2-7; either TRBD1 or TRBD2 may supply D (6 bases each). The V gene lost 6 bases and the J gene lost 2 bases, with 18 bases spanning the gap. Germline CDR1 is SGHRS and CDR2 is YFSETQ. CDR3 size: 15 residues. The CDR3 bases are TGCGCCAGCAAATCCGAAGTGGGGGGCCCCTACGAGCAGTACTTC. This encodes CASKSEVGGPYEQYF.